In this sample, the clone carrying this TCR beta chain turned up a few times. The antigen is unknown. Preparation of the TCRbeta library was carried out with unique molecular identifiers. In TCRdb, the PCR reads were re-called with MiXCR into one record per CDR3 protein. The profile shows about 130,000 distinct CDR3 sequences, 9.5% to 10% of them singletons. The source of the sample is a study of T-cell reconstitution after alpha-beta-depleted transplantation in children. Study-wide results and caveats: Most T-cell counts and diversity one year after the transplant came from T cells that were newly produced. Recipient T cells and thymic progenitors that survived gave rise to the high TCRbeta diversity observed at day 60 in some patients. It was reported that alpha-beta T cells came from several hundred expanded graft clones (about two months after transplant).

Losses at the gene ends were 3 bases for V and 5 bases for J; bases not matched to a gene: 8. The germline V gene has CDR1 SGHTA and CDR2 FQGNSA. This CDR3 contains 16 residues. The input for sequencing was PBMCs, mostly from graft donor cells, taken 180 days after TCRalphabeta/CD19-depleted stem cell transplant. The chain couples TRBV7-2 to TRBJ1-3; TRBD1 matches at 9 bases. This TCR was sampled from a girl under two years old who had a stem cell transplant for combined immunodeficiency, so the T cells may come from the graft donor. This chain's CDR3 is CASSFPPGQGRNTIYF. The DNA for the CDR3 is TGTGCCAGCAGCTTCCCGCCGGGACAGGGTCGAAACACCATATATTTT.